The following is a T cell receptor beta chain sequence with its context. Primers used in a second PCR of about 6 to 11 cycles were a sample-barcoded 5' primer and a J-beta primer mix. TCRdb re-analysed the 5' RACE reads in MiXCR, keeping a single row per CDR3 protein. The sample has over 1,200,000 distinct CDR3 sequences, 59% seen once. This specimen belongs to a study of blood T cells in healthy people across ages. Study information: About one barcoded beta molecule per two T cells came from capture by template switching.

Germline CDR1 is MGHDK and CDR2 is SYGVNS. The ends were cut back, 8 bases at V and 4 bases at J, with 11 bases in the middle. The CDR3 consists of 12 residues. The chain couples TRBV25-1 to TRBJ2-5, with a tentative D call TRBD1 (6 bases). This clonotype was obtained from a man aged 18-30 years in good health. The source material was blood. CDR3 bases: TGTGCCAGCCGACAGGAAGCAGAGACCCAGTACTTC. It codes for CASRQEAETQYF.